This T cell receptor beta chain is drawn from a study of cytomegalovirus exposure and HLA in healthy donors. The study, taken as a whole, reports: The classifier was said to identify cytomegalovirus status with high specificity and sensitivity. By HLA locus, TCR association rates varied in a later analysis, with DRB1 showing the most and HLA-C the fewest.

PCR amplification relied on 60 Vbeta primers (plus 13 Jbeta primers). Measured with immunoSEQ multiplex PCR; TCRdb has only the in-frame clones, and not every one. The sample lists about 180,000 clones, roughly four fifths occurring once. From germline, CDR1 is SGHRS and CDR2 YFSETQ. This CDR3 is built from 14 residues. V dropped 4 bases and J dropped 3 bases, with 13 bases sitting between them. Concerning this clone itself: Its antigen is unidentified.

The gene calls are TRBV5-1 and TRBJ1-1; D might be TRBD1 (5 bases). The source of this sequence is a female donor in good health and CMV-seronegative. Sequencing was done on a sample of PBMCs. CDR3 sequence reads: CASSALGRDTEAFF. In DNA, the CDR3 is TGCGCCAGCAGCGCCCTTGGCAGGGACACTGAAGCTTTCTTT.